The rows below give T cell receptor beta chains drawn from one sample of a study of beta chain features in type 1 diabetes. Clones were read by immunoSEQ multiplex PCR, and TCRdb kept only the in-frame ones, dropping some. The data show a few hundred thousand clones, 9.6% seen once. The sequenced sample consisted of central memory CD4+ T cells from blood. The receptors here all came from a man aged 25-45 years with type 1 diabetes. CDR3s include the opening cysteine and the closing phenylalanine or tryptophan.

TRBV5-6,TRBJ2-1,CASSRVGYNEQFF
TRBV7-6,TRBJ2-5,CASSSARKGETQYF
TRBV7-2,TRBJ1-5,CASSQRTDRYQPQHF
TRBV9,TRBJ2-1,CASSVGSSGSNEQFF
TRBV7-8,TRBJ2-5,CASSYGERVEETQYF
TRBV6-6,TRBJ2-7,CASSWSGLPDYEQYF
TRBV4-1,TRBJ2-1,CASSQEWSGSYNEQFF
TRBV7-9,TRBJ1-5,CASSLDEGNEQPQHF
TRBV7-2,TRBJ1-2,CASSLGGTGKRYGYTF
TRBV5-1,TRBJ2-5,CASSQTTGEETQYF
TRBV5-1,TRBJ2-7,CASSSRDRGRDEQYF
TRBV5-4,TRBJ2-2,CASSLAQAGELFF
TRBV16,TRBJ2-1,CASSPPAYNEQFF
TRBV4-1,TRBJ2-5,CASSQVVVGETQYF
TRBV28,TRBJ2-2,CASSTGGANTGELFF
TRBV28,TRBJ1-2,CASSSLLPTDRGNGYTF
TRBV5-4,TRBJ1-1,CASSLQEGTEAFF
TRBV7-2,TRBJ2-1,CASSLLVGTENEQFF
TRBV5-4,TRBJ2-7,CASSLGQGRYEQYF
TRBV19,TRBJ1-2,CASSTAGQGGSGYTF
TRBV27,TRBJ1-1,CASSSTGRNTEAFF
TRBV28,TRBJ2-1,CASSLFGGGNYEQFF
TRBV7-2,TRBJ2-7,CASSLGLTRGEQYF
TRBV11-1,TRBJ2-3,CASSAGTSVTDTQYF
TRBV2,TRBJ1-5,CASSFAGGNQPQHF
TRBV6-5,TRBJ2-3,CASRKPGSTDTQYF
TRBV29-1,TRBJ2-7,CSVKSGVYYEQYF
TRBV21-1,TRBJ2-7,CASSKALSRDRSYEQYF
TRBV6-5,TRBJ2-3,CASSYSRDRGFYTQYF